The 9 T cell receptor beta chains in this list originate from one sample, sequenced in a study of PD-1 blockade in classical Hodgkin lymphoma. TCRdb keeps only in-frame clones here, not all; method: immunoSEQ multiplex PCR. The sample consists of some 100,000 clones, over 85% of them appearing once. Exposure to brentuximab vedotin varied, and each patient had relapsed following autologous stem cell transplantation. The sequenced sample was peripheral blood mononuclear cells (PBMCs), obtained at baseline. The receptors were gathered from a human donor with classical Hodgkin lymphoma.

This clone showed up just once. The CDR3 DNA follows: TGTGCCATCAGTGGGGCGAGGACTAGCGGGAGCATTAATGAGCAGTTCTTC. This translates into CAISGARTSGSINEQFF. The chain couples TRBV10-3 to TRBJ2-1, with TRBD2 matching over 13 bases. Trimming cost V 4 bases and J 7 bases; bases outside gene matches: 10. The CDR3 is made up of 17 amino acids. Looked up from germline, CDR1 is ENHRY and CDR2 is SYGVKD.

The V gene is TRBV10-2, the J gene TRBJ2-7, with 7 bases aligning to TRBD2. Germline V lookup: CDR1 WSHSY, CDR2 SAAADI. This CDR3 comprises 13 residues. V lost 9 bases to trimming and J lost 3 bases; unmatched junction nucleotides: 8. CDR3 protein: CARSAGEGYEQYF. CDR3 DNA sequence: TGCGCCAGGTCGGCGGGAGAGGGCTACGAGCAGTACTTC.

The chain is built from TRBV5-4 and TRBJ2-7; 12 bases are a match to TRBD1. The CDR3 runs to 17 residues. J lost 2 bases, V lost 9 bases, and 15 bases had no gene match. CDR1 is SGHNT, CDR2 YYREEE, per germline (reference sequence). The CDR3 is CATPRDRGQGGTYEQYF. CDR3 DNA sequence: TGTGCCACCCCACGGGACAGGGGGCAGGGAGGAACCTACGAGCAGTACTTC.

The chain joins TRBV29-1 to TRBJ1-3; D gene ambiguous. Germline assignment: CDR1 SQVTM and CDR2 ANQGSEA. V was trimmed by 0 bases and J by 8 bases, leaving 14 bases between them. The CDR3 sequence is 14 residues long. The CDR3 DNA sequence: TGCAGCGTTGAAGATCCAAGGGTAGAGGACACCATATATTTT. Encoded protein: CSVEDPRVEDTIYF.

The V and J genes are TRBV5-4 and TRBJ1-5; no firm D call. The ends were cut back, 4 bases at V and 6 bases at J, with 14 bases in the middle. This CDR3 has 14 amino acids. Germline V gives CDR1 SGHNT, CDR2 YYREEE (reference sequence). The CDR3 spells CASSLDGVAQPQHF. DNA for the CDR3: TGTGCCAGCAGCCTCGACGGGGTGGCTCAGCCCCAGCATTTT.

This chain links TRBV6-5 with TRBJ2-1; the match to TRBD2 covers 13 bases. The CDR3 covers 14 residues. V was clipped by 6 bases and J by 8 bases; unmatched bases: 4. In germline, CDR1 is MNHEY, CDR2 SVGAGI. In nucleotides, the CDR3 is TGTGCCAGCAGCTGGACTAGCGGGAGCTATGAGCAGTTCTTC. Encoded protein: CASSWTSGSYEQFF.

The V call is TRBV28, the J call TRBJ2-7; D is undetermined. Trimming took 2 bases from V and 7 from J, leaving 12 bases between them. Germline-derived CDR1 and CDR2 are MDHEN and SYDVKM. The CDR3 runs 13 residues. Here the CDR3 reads CASSLGRLREQYF. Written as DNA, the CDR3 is TGTGCCAGCAGTTTAGGCCGCCTGAGAGAGCAGTACTTC.

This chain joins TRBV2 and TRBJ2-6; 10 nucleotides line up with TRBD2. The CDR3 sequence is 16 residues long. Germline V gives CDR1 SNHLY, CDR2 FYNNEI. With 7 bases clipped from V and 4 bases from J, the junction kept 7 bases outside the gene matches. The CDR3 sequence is CASKPGLALGANVLTF. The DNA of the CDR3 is TGTGCCAGCAAACCGGGACTAGCGCTCGGGGCCAACGTCCTGACTTTC.

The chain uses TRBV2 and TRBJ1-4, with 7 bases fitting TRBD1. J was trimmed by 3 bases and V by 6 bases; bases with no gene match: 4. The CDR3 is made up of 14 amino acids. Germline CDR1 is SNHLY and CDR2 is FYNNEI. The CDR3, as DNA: TGTGCCAGCAGAAGACAGGGTTCTAATGAAAAACTGTTTTTT. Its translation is CASRRQGSNEKLFF.